This passage covers 8 T cell receptor beta chains from one sample sequenced in a study of control samples from healthy donors and cancer patients. Assay: immunoSEQ multiplex PCR; the TCRdb copy retains only in-frame clones and omits some. The sample contains about 120,000 clones, approximately 90% of which appear only once. The sequencing sample was made of blood. The origin of the receptors is a young man in good health.

The chain combines TRBV6-5 with TRBJ1-5; D possibly corresponds to TRBD1 (5 bases). Looked up from germline, CDR1 is MNHEY and CDR2 is SVGAGI. The length of the CDR3 is 15 residues. The ends were cut back, 0 bases at V and 4 bases at J, with 10 bases in the middle. The CDR3 loop reads CASSYSQGTNQPQHF. The DNA of the CDR3 is TGTGCCAGCAGTTACTCCCAGGGAACAAATCAGCCCCAGCATTTT.

This clone has more than one count but fewer than ten. V is TRBV19 and J is TRBJ1-6; D is unresolved. V lost 8 bases to trimming and J lost 8 bases, with 19 bases between them. The germline V gene encodes CDR1 LNHDA and CDR2 SQIVND (reference sequence). The CDR3 totals 15 residues. CDR3 protein: CASYGVSQDDSPLHF. For the CDR3, the DNA is TGTGCCAGTTACGGAGTTAGCCAAGATGATTCACCCCTCCACTTT.

This clone was counted once. The sample carries other DNA sequences with the same CDR3. The J gene is TRBJ1-2, the V gene TRBV5-6; D gene ambiguous. Germline V gene lookup returns CDR1 SGHDT and CDR2 YYEEEE. The CDR3 is 14 residues long. V lost 2 bases to trimming and J lost 0 bases, with 8 bases between them. CDR3 bases: TGTGCCAGCAGCTTTGGGCAGGCTAACTATGGCTACACCTTC. It specifies CASSFGQANYGYTF.

The chain employs TRBV4-2 and TRBJ2-2, with unresolved D. Trimming pared 1 base from V and 4 bases from J, leaving 7 bases between. Germline V gene sequence: CDR1 LGHNA, CDR2 YNFKEQ. This CDR3 comprises 14 residues. CDR3 in amino acids: CASSQGAGTGELFF. The DNA of the CDR3 is TGTGCCAGCAGCCAAGGAGCAGGCACCGGGGAGCTGTTTTTT.

This clone was seen more than once but under ten times. V gene TRBV19 combines with J gene TRBJ1-2; D gene uncertain. Germline CDR1 LNHDA, CDR2 SQIVND (reference sequence). V lost 4 bases, J lost 8 bases, and 11 bases lay in between. CDR3 length equals 12 residues. CDR3 sequence (DNA): TGTGCCAGTAGTACGGGCCGTTCCGGCTACACCTTC. Amino acid sequence: CASSTGRSGYTF. Complete variable domain (other parts from reference TRBV19 and TRBJ1-2): DGGITQSPKYLFRKEGQNVTLSCEQNLNHDAMYWYRQDPGQGLRLIYYSQIVNDFQKGDIAEGYSVSREKKESFPLTVTSAQKNPTAFYLCASSTGRSGYTFGSGTRLTVV.

The V call is TRBV4-1, the J call TRBJ2-1, with TRBD2 matching over 11 bases. Germline V gene sequence: CDR1 MGHRA, CDR2 YSYEKL. The CDR3 has 16 amino acids. V trimming: 1 base; J trimming: 5 bases; junction bases outside the gene matches: 4. The chain's CDR3 is CASSQVSGGADNEQFF. For the CDR3, the DNA is TGCGCCAGCAGCCAAGTTAGCGGGGGGGCCGACAATGAGCAGTTCTTC.

This clone was found a few times. This chain connects TRBV7-2 to TRBJ1-5; 7 bases map to TRBD1. Unmatched junction bases numbered 10, after V lost 7 bases and J lost 7 bases. CDR3 size: 14 residues. Germline V gives CDR1 SGHTA, CDR2 FQGNSA. DNA for the CDR3: TGTGCCAGCACCCGACAGGGCGAAGGCCAGCCCCAGCATTTT. It is translated as CASTRQGEGQPQHF.

This rearrangement joins TRBV6-2 or TRBV6-3 to TRBJ1-1; D is uncertain. This CDR3 comprises 17 residues. CDR1 is MNHEY and CDR2 is SVGEGT in the germline V gene. Trimming stripped 5 bases from V and 2 bases from J, with 21 bases between. CDR3 residues: CASSPPPGVLGNTEAFF. The DNA of the CDR3 is TGTGCCAGCAGTCCACCTCCCGGTGTCCTCGGAAACACTGAAGCTTTCTTT.